The clone carrying this TCR beta chain was recorded many times. Its antigen is undetermined. The CDR3 is 12 amino acids. V lost 2 bases to trimming and J lost 10 bases; unmatched junction nucleotides: 1. Diagnostic assessment was based on clinical symptoms, serum thyroxine and TRAb, thyroid ultrasound and orbital computed tomography. The sample is drawn from a study of T cells in Graves' hyperthyroidism and ophthalmopathy. Study-level results: In blood, most of the thyroid clonotypes expanded above 0.001 were also present.

Amplified TCR beta CDR3 regions came from RNA transcripts. The HTBI primer set drove a first-round RT-PCR of the TCR CDR3. TCRdb re-analysed the multiplex PCR reads in MiXCR, keeping a single row per CDR3 protein. The repertoire includes nearly 600,000 distinct CDR3 sequences, roughly 14% of them detected once, and 5% to 7% sits in the top ten. The rearrangement links TRBV12-3 or TRBV12-4 to TRBJ2-1, with TRBD2 matching 8 bases. This clonotype was obtained from a woman between 25 and 40 years old with Graves' hyperthyroidism that later progressed to Graves' ophthalmopathy. The sample was blood. The CDR3 sequence is CASSLRLAEQFF. For the CDR3, the DNA is TGTGCCAGCAGTTTACGACTAGCGGAGCAGTTCTTC.